This entry features one TCR beta chain sequence. Its binding antigen is unknown. Base qualities are not at hand, and no much larger clone is one base apart. These data are taken from a study of shared clonotypes between healthy human individuals (dated by TCRdb to 2018 to 2021). Looking at the study overall: The cohort included a few men and a couple of women between 18 and 49 years of age. Each donor's leukapheresis produced roughly between roughly 0.85 and 10 billion PBMCs. Blood TCR repertoires of about five healthy adults were deeply sequenced to estimate repertoire size and the extent of clonotype sharing between individuals. To increase sequencing depth and limit assay-specific biases, TCR repertoire library preparation and sequencing were carried out by different laboratories using diverse techniques. For each donor, CD4 naive and CD4 memory were each run on three plates, CD8 naive on two plates, and CD8 memory on one plate. What the authors observed across the whole study: Estimated clonotype richness was generally larger for naive than for memory subsets. Even with the large sequencing depth, rarefaction of the sorted-subset datasets indicated that sequencing was incomplete. Clonotypes shared by all four sorted-subset donors showed higher generation probabilities than non-shared clonotypes. Pairwise subsampling led to the expectation that sequencing depth would affect the degree of clonotype sharing among donors. Only blood was sampled, and tissue TCR repertoires likely differ from those in blood. Roughly 5% of naive CD4, roughly 3.5% of naive CD8, around 2.3% of memory CD4, and more than 0.35% of memory CD8 clonotypes were shared across several donors. The small number of donors limited the genetic and exposure-history diversity represented.

Using the deep immunoSEQ assay, TCR CDR3 regions were amplified from genomic DNA by multiplex PCR. For each cell subset, the extracted genomic DNA was distributed evenly across all wells of several immunoSEQ 96-well plates, and each plate served as one replicate. For sorted subsets, 150 to 250 ng genomic DNA, equal to some 30,000 T cell genomes, was loaded into each replicate PCR. Purified libraries were measured with a Qubit 3.0 fluorometer, size-checked on a Bioanalyzer 2100, and measured again with the KAPA Library Quantification kit. Each immunoSEQ 96-well plate was sequenced on its own single-read 150-cycle Illumina NextSeq 550 flow cell. The original methods were these. The immunoSEQ output contained only junctional sequences without quality scores, so filtering could not match that applied to full-length reads. To assign V/J genes and CDR3, sequences were annotated using PyIR, a Python wrapper for IgBLAST v1.9, with IMGT germline references. Any read was removed if the V/J assignment was weak (E-value above 1e-6), the CDR3 was missing, or the read contained stop codons, out-of-frame junctions, or ambiguous translated residues. V3J clonotypes were defined by identical inferred V gene, J gene, and CDR3 amino acid sequence. To compute the percentage overlap between repertoires, the number of shared unique clonotypes was divided by the size of the smaller repertoire. RTK rarefaction, the Chao1 estimator, and Recon v2.1 estimates of unobserved clonotypes were used to assess repertoire richness. For all TCRbeta clonotypes obtained by the gDNA method from a few donors, generation probabilities were computed with OLGA. Sourced from immuneACCESS, this table was stored by TCRdb with only in-frame sequences that have V and J called. A share of the clones is absent; for the studies checked, an unresolved V gene accounts for under half, and the remainder has no known explanation. The D gene and trimming were derived from the DNA, and the V and J assignments and clone size from that table. For this sample the table gives about a million clones, of which more than 75% were detected only once. Around 1.4% of the sample comes from the top ten.

Healthy HIV-negative adults with no recently reported acute infections or vaccinations were included as donors. All donors were Caucasian adults living in Nashville, Tennessee, USA. CD4+ T cells were enriched through magnetic negative selection, after which naive cells were positively selected on CD45RA and the remaining negative fraction served as the memory subset. After blood collection by leukapheresis, PBMCs were isolated using Ficoll-Histopaque density gradient centrifugation and then cryopreserved in the vapor phase of liquid nitrogen. Analytical flow cytometry was used to check the purity and quantity of each magnetically sorted T cell population. Genomic DNA was isolated from every sorted fraction and measured by UV absorbance on a Nanodrop 2000c. The CDR3 runs 14 residues from the cysteine to the phenylalanine. The sequence is cut down to CDR3 DNA, 42 bases in frame from base 1. A distance of 14 bases separates the germline ends of V and J, which lose 6 bases and 6 bases respectively. Per the germline V gene, MDHEN is the CDR1 and SYDVKM is the CDR2.

The sequence joins TRBV28 to TRBJ2-2; a tentative D call is TRBD1 (6 bases match). Input material: memory CD4+ T cells sorted from blood. Reading the label with the study, this specimen's cell subset or site is: CD45RA-negative fraction. The receptor's source is a young man in good health. The CDR3 protein sequence reads: CASSSTGSSGELFF. The DNA reads as follows: TGTGCCAGCAGCAGCACAGGGAGTTCCGGGGAGCTGTTTTTT.